The T cell receptor beta chain under discussion was sequenced for a study of blood T cells in healthy people across ages. General study points: The lack of PBMC sorting stopped any conclusive naive versus antigen-experienced comparison.

On this clonotype: Its cognate antigen is unknown.

The CDR3 contains 15 residues. The V segment lost 5 bases and the J segment 9 bases; nucleotides outside the gene matches: 6. CDR1 is SGHTA and CDR2 is FQGNSA in the germline V gene. The authors ran a second PCR of about 6 to 12 cycles using a sample-barcoded 5' primer and a J-beta primer mix. MiXCR, applied by TCRdb to the 5' RACE reads, yields one record per CDR3 protein. In the table there are around 700,000 distinct CDR3 sequences, more than 20% of which are singletons. These data are also associated with another study on T cells of mothers and their children.

Sample: blood. The receptor was isolated from a boy younger than 18 in good health. V is TRBV7-2 and J is TRBJ1-6, with TRBD1 identical over 11 bases. The DNA of the CDR3 is TGTGCCAGCAGCCAGACCGGGACAGGGGGTTCACCCCTCCACTTT. Amino acid sequence: CASSQTGTGGSPLHF.